The present T cell receptor beta chain was sequenced within a study of neurological immune-mediated disorders (dated by TCRdb to 2018 to 2020). Concerning the study at large: Among the 35 or so multiple sclerosis patients, relapsing-remitting MS was present in about 31 and secondary progressive MS was present in 3. The cohort included some 68 subjects: about 15 with HAM/TSP, around 34 with multiple sclerosis, and around 20 healthy controls. Peripheral blood TCR-beta repertoires from patients with HTLV-I-associated myelopathy (HAM/TSP), patients with multiple sclerosis, and healthy controls were compared in the study using UMI-based sequencing. The 106 TCR-beta libraries covered PBMC samples along with longitudinal samples, technical triplicates, and paired sorted CD4+ and CD8+ T-cell subsets. The investigation overall reported the following: Repertoires from 18 of 34 MS patients were grouped by phylogenetic analysis into a cluster of related CDR3 sequences, suggesting a possible repertoire-level signature. The MS cluster showed no association with clinical or MRI features, and the authors stated that larger cohorts are needed. No identical CDR3 amino acid sequences were shared among expanded clones across subjects, suggesting private TCR-beta repertoires in all groups. The highest TCR clonal expansion was observed in HAM/TSP patients, whereas the lowest was observed in MS patients, even when compared with healthy controls.

For the unsorted PBMC libraries, 2 million PBMCs were stored in RNAlater at -80 degrees C until RNA extraction and were used to generate the libraries. Multiple sclerosis patients were enrolled in a US clinical protocol evaluating disease progression by magnetic resonance imaging. PBMCs were separated from peripheral blood using Ficoll-Hypaque density gradient centrifugation and then cryopreserved in liquid nitrogen. The CDR1 and CDR2 encoded by the germline V gene are MDHEN and SYDVKM. From the cysteine up to the phenylalanine, the CDR3 has a length of 14 residues. Left in the record is the CDR3 DNA by itself, 42 bases read in frame from the first base. V is clipped by 4 bases and J by 10 bases, and the sequence between their germline boundaries is 19 bases long. cDNA synthesis used template-switch 5'RACE with a primer carrying a 10-nucleotide random unique molecular identifier tagging each TCR transcript. Each sequencing run produced over 190 million TCR-beta sequences covering 15-18 subjects. The RNeasy kit was used for extraction of total RNA. TCR-beta VDJ regions were amplified with primers for the TCR constant region and the 5'RACE anchor, using the KAPA Real-time Library Amplification kit. A first PCR added sample indexes and Illumina adaptors, after which a second PCR increased the library yield. After Ampure bead purification, the roughly 650 bp TCR product was size-selected on a 2% E-gel SizeSelection system. Library quality was checked on a Bioanalyzer, concentration was measured with Qubit, and libraries were quantified with the Kapa Library Quantification kit before pooling. An Illumina HiSeq 2500 sequenced the libraries paired-end 2 x 150 bp. To increase sequence diversity, roughly 25-31% phiX was spiked into each library pool. The original pipeline was this. The UMI-based MiGEC pipeline processed quality-filtered reads and removed over 75% of raw TCR sequences during error correction. IMGT germline references were used for aligning VDJ genes, and each clonotype was defined as a unique CDR3 amino acid sequence together with its V-J genes. Clonal expansion, Shannon diversity and CDR3 relatedness (CalcPairwiseDistances, ClusterSamples) were evaluated with VDJtools, and phylogenetic trees were built with CLCbio workbench. A clone was classed as expanded if it had 8 or more unique UMIs, a cutoff based on coefficient-of-variation modelling across technical triplicates. Starting from the raw public reads, TCRdb applied fastp trimming at Q25, assembled clones with MiXCR and retained in-frame beta chains. For every CDR3 protein sequence, its rows merge into one entry that carries the most common genes and DNA. The V and J calls were not made by the authors but by TCRdb's processing. The sample has 65,000 to 85,000 distinct CDR3 sequences on record, about 3% of them singletons. Around 5.2% of the sample goes to the ten largest clones.

This clonotype was seen at least ten times. The specificity of this receptor is unknown. Base qualities were left out, and no much larger clone turns up one base away. Sequences were obtained from PBMCs. The rearrangement joined TRBV28 to TRBJ2-5; TRBD1 is a weak D gene call, 6 bases matching. The origin of this receptor is a woman aged 50 to 60 with multiple sclerosis. Here is the DNA: TGTGCCAGCAGTTCCAACCTGAAGCGACAGGACCAGTACTTC. Its protein is CASSSNLKRQDQYF.